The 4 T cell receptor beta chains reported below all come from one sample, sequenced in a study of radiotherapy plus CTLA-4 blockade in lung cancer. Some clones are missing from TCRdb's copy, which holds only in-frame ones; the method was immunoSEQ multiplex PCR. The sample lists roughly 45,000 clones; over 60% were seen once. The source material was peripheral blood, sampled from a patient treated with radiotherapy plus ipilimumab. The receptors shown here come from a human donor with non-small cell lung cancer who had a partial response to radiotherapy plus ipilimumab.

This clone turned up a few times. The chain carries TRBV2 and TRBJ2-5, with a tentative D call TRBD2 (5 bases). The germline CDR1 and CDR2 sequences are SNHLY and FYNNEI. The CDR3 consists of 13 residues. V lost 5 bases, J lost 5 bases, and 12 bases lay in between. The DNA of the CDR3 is TGTGCCAGCAGTTCTAGCCTCGGTGAGACCCAGTACTTC. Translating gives CASSSSLGETQYF.

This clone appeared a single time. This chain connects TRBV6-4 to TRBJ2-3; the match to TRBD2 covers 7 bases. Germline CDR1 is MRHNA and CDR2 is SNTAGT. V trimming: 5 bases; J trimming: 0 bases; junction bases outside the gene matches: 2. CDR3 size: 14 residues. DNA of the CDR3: TGTGCCAGCAGTTACGGGGGGAGCACAGATACGCAGTATTTT. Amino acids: CASSYGGSTDTQYF.

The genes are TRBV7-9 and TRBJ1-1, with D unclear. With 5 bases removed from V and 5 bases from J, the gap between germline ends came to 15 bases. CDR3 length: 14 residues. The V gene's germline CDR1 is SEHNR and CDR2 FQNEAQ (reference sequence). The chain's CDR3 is CASSPPGRGTEAFF. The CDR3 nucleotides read TGTGCCAGCAGCCCACCGGGGAGAGGGACTGAAGCTTTCTTT.

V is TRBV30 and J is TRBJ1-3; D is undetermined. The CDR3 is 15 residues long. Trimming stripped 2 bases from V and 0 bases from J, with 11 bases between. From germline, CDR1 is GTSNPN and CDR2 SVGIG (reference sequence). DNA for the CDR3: TGTGCCTGGAGTCAGGATAGATTCTCTGGAAACACCATATATTTT. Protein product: CAWSQDRFSGNTIYF.